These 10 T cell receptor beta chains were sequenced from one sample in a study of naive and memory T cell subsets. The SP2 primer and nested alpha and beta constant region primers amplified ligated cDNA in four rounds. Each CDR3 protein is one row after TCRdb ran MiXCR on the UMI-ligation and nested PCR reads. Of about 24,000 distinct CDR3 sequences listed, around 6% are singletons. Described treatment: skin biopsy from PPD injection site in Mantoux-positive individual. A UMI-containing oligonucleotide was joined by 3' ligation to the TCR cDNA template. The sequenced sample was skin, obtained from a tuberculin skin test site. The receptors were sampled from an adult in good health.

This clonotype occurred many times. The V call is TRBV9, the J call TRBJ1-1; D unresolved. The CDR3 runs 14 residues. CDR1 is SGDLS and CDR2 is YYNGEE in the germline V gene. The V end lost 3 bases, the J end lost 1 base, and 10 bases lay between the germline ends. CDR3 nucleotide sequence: TGTGCCAGCAGCGCCCTCGGATCGAACACTGAAGCTTTCTTT. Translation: CASSALGSNTEAFF.

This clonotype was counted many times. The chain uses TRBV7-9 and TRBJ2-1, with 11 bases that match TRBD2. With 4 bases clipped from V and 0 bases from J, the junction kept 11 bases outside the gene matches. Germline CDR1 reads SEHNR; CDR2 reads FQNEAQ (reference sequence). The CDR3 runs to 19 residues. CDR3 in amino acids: CASSSSGRPSLPSYNEQFF. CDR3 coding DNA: TGTGCCAGCAGCTCTAGCGGGAGGCCTTCCCTCCCCTCCTACAATGAGCAGTTCTTC.

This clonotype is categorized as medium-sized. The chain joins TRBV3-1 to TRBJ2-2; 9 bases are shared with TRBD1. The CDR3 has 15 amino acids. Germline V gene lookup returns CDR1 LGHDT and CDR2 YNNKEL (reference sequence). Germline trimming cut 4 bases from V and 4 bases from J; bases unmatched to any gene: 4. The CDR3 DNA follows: TGTGCCAGCAGCCTCGACAGGGGGTCCACCGGGGAGCTGTTTTTT. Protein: CASSLDRGSTGELFF.

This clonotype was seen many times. CDR3: CASSLGQGKETQYF. Here the CDR3 DNA reads TGTGCCAGCTCACTGGGACAGGGCAAAGAGACCCAGTACTTC. The rearrangement uses TRBV18 and TRBJ2-5; 9 bases agree with TRBD1. With V trimmed by 4 bases and J by 3 bases, 3 bases remained unmatched. Germline CDR1 and CDR2: KGHSH and LQKENI. This CDR3 spans 14 amino acids.

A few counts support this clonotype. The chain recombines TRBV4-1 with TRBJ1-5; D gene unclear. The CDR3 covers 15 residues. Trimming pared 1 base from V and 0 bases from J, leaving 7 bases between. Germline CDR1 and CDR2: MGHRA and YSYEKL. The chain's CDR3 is CASSQAESSNQPQHF. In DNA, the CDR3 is TGCGCCAGCAGCCAAGCTGAGTCTAGCAATCAGCCCCAGCATTTT.

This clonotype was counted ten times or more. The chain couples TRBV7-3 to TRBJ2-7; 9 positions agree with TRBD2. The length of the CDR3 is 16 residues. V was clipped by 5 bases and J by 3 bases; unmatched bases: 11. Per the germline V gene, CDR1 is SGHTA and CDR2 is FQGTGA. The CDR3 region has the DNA TGTGCCAGCAGCCCCGGCGGGGGGGGCCCTAGCTACGAGCAGTACTTC. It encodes CASSPGGGGPSYEQYF.

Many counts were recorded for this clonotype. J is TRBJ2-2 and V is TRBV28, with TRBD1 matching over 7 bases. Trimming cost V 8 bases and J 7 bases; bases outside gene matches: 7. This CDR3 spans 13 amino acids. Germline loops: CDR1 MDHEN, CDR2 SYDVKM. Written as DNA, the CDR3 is TGTGCCAGCCTGGGACAGATAGGCGGGGAGCTGTTTTTT. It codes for CASLGQIGGELFF.

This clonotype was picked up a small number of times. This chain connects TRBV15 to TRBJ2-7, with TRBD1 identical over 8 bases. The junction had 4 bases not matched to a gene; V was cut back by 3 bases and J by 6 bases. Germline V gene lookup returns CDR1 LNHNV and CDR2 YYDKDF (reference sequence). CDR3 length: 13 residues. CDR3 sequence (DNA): TGTGCCACCAGCAGTGCACAGGGGGGCGAGCAGTACTTC. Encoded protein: CATSSAQGGEQYF.

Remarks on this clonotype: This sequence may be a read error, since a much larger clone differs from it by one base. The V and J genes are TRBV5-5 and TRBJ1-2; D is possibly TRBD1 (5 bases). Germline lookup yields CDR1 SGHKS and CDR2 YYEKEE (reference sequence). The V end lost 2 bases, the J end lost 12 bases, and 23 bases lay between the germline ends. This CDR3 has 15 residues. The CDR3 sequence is CASSFGPTVFEGDTF. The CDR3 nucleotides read TGTGCCAGCAGCTTCGGACCGACAGTCTTCGAGGGCGACACCTTC.

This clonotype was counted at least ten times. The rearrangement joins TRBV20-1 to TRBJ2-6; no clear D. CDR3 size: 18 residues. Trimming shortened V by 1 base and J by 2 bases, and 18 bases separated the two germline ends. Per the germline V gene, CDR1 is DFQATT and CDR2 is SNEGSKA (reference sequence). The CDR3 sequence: CSARGGFAGWPGANVLTF. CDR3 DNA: TGCAGTGCTAGAGGTGGCTTTGCTGGCTGGCCTGGGGCCAACGTCCTGACTTTC.